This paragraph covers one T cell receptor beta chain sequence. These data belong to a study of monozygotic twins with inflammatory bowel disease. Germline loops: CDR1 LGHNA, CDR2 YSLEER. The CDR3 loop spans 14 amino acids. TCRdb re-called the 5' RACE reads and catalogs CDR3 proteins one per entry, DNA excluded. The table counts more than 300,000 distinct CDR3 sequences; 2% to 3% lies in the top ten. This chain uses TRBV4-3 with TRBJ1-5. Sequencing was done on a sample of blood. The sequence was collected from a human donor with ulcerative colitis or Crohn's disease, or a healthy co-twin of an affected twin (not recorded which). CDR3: CASSQDRLSPTQHF.